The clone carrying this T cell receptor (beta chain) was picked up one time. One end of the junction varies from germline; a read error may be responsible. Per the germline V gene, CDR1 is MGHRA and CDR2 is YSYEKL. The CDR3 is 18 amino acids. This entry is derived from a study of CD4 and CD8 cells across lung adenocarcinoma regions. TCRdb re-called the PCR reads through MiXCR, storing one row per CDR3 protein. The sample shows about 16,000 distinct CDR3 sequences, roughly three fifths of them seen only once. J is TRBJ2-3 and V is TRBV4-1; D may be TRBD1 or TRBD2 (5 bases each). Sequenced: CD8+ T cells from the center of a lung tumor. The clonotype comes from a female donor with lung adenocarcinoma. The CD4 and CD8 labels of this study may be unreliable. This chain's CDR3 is CASSQADGAVGSKDTQYF. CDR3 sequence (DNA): TGCGCCAGCAGCCAAGCAGACGGGGCCGTGGGAAGCAAAGATACGCAGTACTTT.